This T cell receptor beta chain stems from a study of blood T cell repertoires in COVID-19. Enrolled during active infection, Seattle patients were then followed longitudinally. This CDR3 comprises 15 residues. Trimming shortened V by 3 bases and J by 6 bases, and 13 bases separated the two germline ends. CDR1 and CDR2 from the germline V gene are SGDLS and YYNGEE. Sequencing used immunoSEQ multiplex PCR; TCRdb keeps in-frame clones, though not all of them. The sample has 200,000 to 250,000 clones, roughly 92% seen once. The gene calls are TRBV9 and TRBJ1-6, with D tentatively TRBD1 (6 bases). The receptor comes from a man aged 55-75 years with COVID-19, enrolled during active disease. Sequencing was done on a sample of peripheral blood. As DNA, the CDR3 is TGTGCCAGCAGCGCTATAGGGGGGGGTAATTCACCCCTCCACTTT. Amino acid sequence: CASSAIGGGNSPLHF. Supplemented by reference TRBV9 and TRBJ1-6, the full variable domain reads DSGVTQTPKHLITATGQRVTLRCSPRSGDLSVYWYQQSLDQGLQFLIQYYNGEERAKGNILERFSAQQFPDLHSELNLSSLELGDSALYFCASSAIGGGNSPLHFGNGTRLTVT.